Listed here are 21 T cell receptor beta chains from one sample, sequenced in a study of blood T cell repertoires in COVID-19. Some clones are missing from TCRdb's copy, which holds only in-frame ones; the method was immunoSEQ multiplex PCR. The sample yields fewer than 700,000 clones, roughly 89% seen once. Sequencing input: peripheral blood. The receptors here all came from a woman in her forties or fifties with COVID-19, enrolled during active disease.

This clone was counted a few times. The chain uses TRBV4-1 and TRBJ1-3; no definite D call. V shed 0 bases and J shed 4 bases, with 4 bases lying between them. There are 13 residues in the CDR3. Germline CDR1 MGHRA, CDR2 YSYEKL. CDR3 DNA: TGCGCCAGCAGCCAAGAGGGCGGAAACACCATATATTTT. As protein: CASSQEGGNTIYF.

The chain links TRBV27 to TRBJ2-7; TRBD1 is a possible D gene (6 bases). The CDR3 consists of 13 residues. Germline CDR1 reads MNHEY; CDR2 reads SMNVEV (reference sequence). Between the trimmed V and J ends, which lost 9 bases and 0 bases, there was a span of 12 bases. The CDR3 DNA sequence: TGTGCCAGTTGTGACAGGCACTCCTACGAGCAGTACTTC. Its protein product is CASCDRHSYEQYF.

V usage is TRBV29-1 and J usage is TRBJ2-7, with 9 bases aligning to TRBD2. CDR3 length: 13 residues. V shed 7 bases, J shed 4 bases, and the junction held 8 bases outside the gene matches. The germline V gene has CDR1 SQVTM and CDR2 ANQGSEA. The CDR3 nucleotides read TGCAGCGCCCGCGGGGGGGCCTGGTACGAGCAGTACTTC. Protein: CSARGGAWYEQYF.

V is TRBV15 and J is TRBJ1-2, with D tentatively TRBD1 (5 bases). There are 15 residues in the CDR3. Between the trimmed V and J ends, which lost 8 bases and 0 bases, there was a span of 16 bases. Germline V gives CDR1 LNHNV, CDR2 YYDKDF (reference sequence). The CDR3 region is CATFNGGSANYGYTF. CDR3 sequence (DNA): TGTGCCACCTTTAACGGGGGTAGTGCTAACTATGGCTACACCTTC. Using reference TRBV15 and TRBJ1-2 for the parts outside the CDR3, the full variable domain is DAMVIQNPRYQVTQFGKPVTLSCSQTLNHNVMYWYQQKSSQAPKLLFHYYDKDFNNEADTPDNFQSRRPNTSFCFLDIRSPGLGDTAMYLCATFNGGSANYGYTFGSGTRLTVV.

A word on this clone: Other DNA sequences in the sample encode the same CDR3. The gene calls are TRBV9 and TRBJ1-1; TRBD1 matches at 10 bases. This CDR3 has 15 residues. V lost 0 bases, J lost 4 bases, and 3 bases stayed unmatched. CDR1 and CDR2 from the germline V gene are SGDLS and YYNGEE. The CDR3 protein is CASSVEGQGGTEAFF. In DNA form, the CDR3 reads TGTGCCAGCAGCGTAGAAGGACAGGGGGGCACTGAAGCTTTCTTT.

The chain carries TRBV30 and TRBJ1-2; no firm D call. The CDR3 is 13 amino acids. V was clipped by 3 bases and J by 4 bases, with 12 bases between them. The germline CDR1 and CDR2 sequences are GTSNPN and SVGIG (reference sequence). In DNA form, the CDR3 reads TGTGCCTGGAGCCCTGATCTGAGCTATGGCTACACCTTC. This codes for CAWSPDLSYGYTF.

The rearrangement links TRBV2 to TRBJ2-3; TRBD2 aligns across 7 bases. With V trimmed by 2 bases and J by 2 bases, 4 bases remained unmatched. CDR1 is SNHLY, CDR2 FYNNEI, per germline. This CDR3 spans 15 amino acids. For the CDR3, the DNA is TGTGCCAGCAGTGAAAACGGACTAGACACAGATACGCAGTATTTT. It encodes CASSENGLDTDTQYF. The variable domain in full, with the rest retrieved from reference TRBV2 and TRBJ2-3, is EPEVTQTPSHQVTQMGQEVILRCVPISNHLYFYWYRQILGQKVEFLVSFYNNEISEKSEIFDDQFSVERPDGSNFTLKIRSTKLEDSAMYFCASSENGLDTDTQYFGPGTRLTVL.

V gene TRBV5-1 combines with J gene TRBJ2-7, with 9 bases that match TRBD1. V was pared by 3 bases and J by 2 bases, with 6 bases of the junction left unmatched. CDR1 and CDR2 (germline): SGHRS, YFSETQ. CDR3 size: 15 residues. CDR3 sequence reads: CASSSGTGRTYEQYF. The CDR3 bases are TGCGCCAGCAGCTCTGGGACAGGGAGGACCTACGAGCAGTACTTC. The whole variable domain, remainder taken from reference TRBV5-1 and TRBJ2-7, is KAGVTQTPRYLIKTRGQQVTLSCSPISGHRSVSWYQQTPGQGLQFLFEYFSETQRNKGNFPGRFSGRQFSNSRSEMNVSTLELGDSALYLCASSSGTGRTYEQYFGPGTRLTVT.

The chain employs TRBV4-1 and TRBJ1-5, with 9 bases matching TRBD1. Germline V gene data show CDR1 as MGHRA and CDR2 as YSYEKL. Trimming at V came to 1 base and at J to 5 bases, leaving 3 bases not matched to a gene. This CDR3 contains 15 residues. Here the CDR3 reads CASSQVTGGHQPQHF. CDR3 bases: TGCGCCAGCAGCCAAGTGACAGGGGGGCATCAGCCCCAGCATTTT.

V gene TRBV5-8 combines with J gene TRBJ1-1; 7 positions match TRBD1. The CDR3 has 17 amino acids. Germline CDR1 reads SGHTS; CDR2 reads YDEGEE. Trimming at V came to 0 bases and at J to 3 bases, leaving 11 bases not matched to a gene. This chain's CDR3 is CASSLGPLDRDYTEAFF. The CDR3 DNA reads TGTGCCAGCAGCTTGGGGCCCCTTGACAGGGACTACACTGAAGCTTTCTTT.

V and J are TRBV7-6 and TRBJ1-3, with TRBD1 identical over 8 bases. Germline V gene sequence: CDR1 SGHVS, CDR2 FNYEAQ. CDR3 length: 15 amino acids. Unmatched junction bases numbered 3, after V lost 5 bases and J lost 0 bases. The chain's CDR3 is CASSRTGSSGNTIYF. CDR3 nucleotides: TGTGCCAGCAGCCGGACAGGGAGCTCTGGAAACACCATATATTTT.

The chain uses TRBV27 and TRBJ2-1; 10 bases align to TRBD2. This CDR3 region has 15 residues. Trimming at V came to 5 bases and at J to 9 bases, leaving 10 bases not matched to a gene. The V gene's germline CDR1 is MNHEY and CDR2 SMNVEV (reference sequence). The CDR3: CASSPSLAGVSEQFF. DNA for the CDR3: TGTGCCAGCAGTCCCTCGCTAGCGGGGGTTAGTGAGCAGTTCTTC.

This chain links TRBV6-2 or TRBV6-3 with TRBJ2-5, with D possibly TRBD1 on 6 matching bases. The V gene's germline CDR1 is MNHEY and CDR2 SVGEGT. This CDR3 is built from 17 residues. V was shortened by 2 bases and J by 2 bases, with 18 bases between the two germline ends. CDR3 sequence (DNA): TGTGCCAGCAGTTACGTTCTATCCGGGACACTACAAGAGACCCAGTACTTC. It encodes CASSYVLSGTLQETQYF.

V and J are TRBV2 and TRBJ2-1, with 8 bases fitting TRBD2. J was trimmed by 6 bases and V by 4 bases; bases with no gene match: 14. CDR3 length equals 17 residues. The germline CDR1 and CDR2 sequences are SNHLY and FYNNEI. CDR3 nucleotides: TGTGCCAGCAGTGTCGTGGAGCGGGGGCCCCTTGGCAATGAGCAGTTCTTC. Translated: CASSVVERGPLGNEQFF.

The chain has TRBV10-1 and TRBJ2-7, with 8 bases aligning to TRBD1. This CDR3 region has 15 residues. After removal of 8 bases from V and 5 bases from J, the junction contained 14 bases not matched to a gene. Per the germline V gene, CDR1 is WNHNN and CDR2 is SYGVQD (reference sequence). CDR3 sequence reads: CASLLPSTGDDEQYF. For the CDR3, the DNA is TGCGCCAGCCTCCTCCCCTCGACAGGGGACGACGAGCAGTACTTC.

This chain uses TRBV7-2 with TRBJ2-3, with a weak D call TRBD2 (7 bases). Germline CDR1 is SGHTA and CDR2 is FQGNSA. The CDR3 length is 15 residues. Trimming cost V 3 bases and J 3 bases, with 13 bases left between them. Written as DNA, the CDR3 is TGTGCCAGCAGCTTGGGGGGGCCGAGAACAGATACGCAGTATTTT. Residues: CASSLGGPRTDTQYF.

The V and J genes are TRBV11-2 and TRBJ1-2; a possible D gene is TRBD1 (5 bases). The germline CDR1 and CDR2 sequences are SGHAT and FQNNGV. Trimming took 3 bases from V and 7 from J, leaving 9 bases between them. This CDR3 comprises 12 residues. This chain's CDR3 is CASSLEGSGYTF. CDR3 DNA: TGTGCCAGCAGCTTGGAGGGGTCTGGCTACACCTTC. Full variable domain (rest looked up from reference TRBV11-2 and TRBJ1-2): EAGVAQSPRYKIIEKRQSVAFWCNPISGHATLYWYQQILGQGPKLLIQFQNNGVVDDSQLPKDRFSAERLKGVDSTLKIQPAKLEDSAVYLCASSLEGSGYTFGSGTRLTVV.

As regards this clone: The sample carries other DNA sequences with the same CDR3. This chain joins TRBV29-1 and TRBJ1-1; 8 nucleotides line up with TRBD1. The V gene's germline CDR1 is SQVTM and CDR2 ANQGSEA. The CDR3 totals 13 residues. V trimming: 4 bases; J trimming: 3 bases; junction bases outside the gene matches: 4. The CDR3 here is CSVGDRGDTEAFF. CDR3 sequence (DNA): TGCAGCGTTGGCGACAGGGGCGACACTGAAGCTTTCTTT.

The sample holds a few counts of this clone. The DNA is omitted, as the CDR3 cannot be located on it reliably, and the CDR3 follows TCRdb's listing. J is TRBJ2-3 and V is TRBV27; the table's D call of TRBD1 was not tested on the DNA. The CDR3 region is 16 residues in length, termini included. Per germline, CDR1 MNHEY and CDR2 SMNVEV (reference sequence). The CDR3 reads CASSFFGQGGTDTQYF.

The V gene is TRBV18, the J gene TRBJ2-1; 8 positions match TRBD2. This CDR3 is built from 15 residues. Trimming at V came to 3 bases and at J to 2 bases, leaving 3 bases not matched to a gene. Per germline, CDR1 KGHSH and CDR2 LQKENI. CDR3 protein: CASSPRTSPYNEQFF. DNA of the CDR3: TGTGCCAGCTCACCGAGGACTAGCCCCTACAATGAGCAGTTCTTC.

To note about this clone: The same CDR3 is also encoded by other DNA sequences in this sample. The V gene is TRBV5-4, the J gene TRBJ1-1; D remains ambiguous. The V gene's germline CDR1 is SGHNT and CDR2 YYREEE (reference sequence). V lost 2 bases and J 1 base, leaving 3 bases between the germline ends. The CDR3 covers 12 residues. The CDR3: CASSFRNTEAFF. The CDR3 DNA sequence: TGTGCCAGCAGCTTTAGGAACACTGAAGCTTTCTTT. Filled out from reference TRBV5-4 and TRBJ1-1, the complete variable domain reads ETGVTQSPTHLIKTRGQQVTLRCSSQSGHNTVSWYQQALGQGPQFIFQYYREEENGRGNFPPRFSGLQFPNYSSELNVNALELDDSALYLCASSFRNTEAFFGQGTRLTVV.